This TCR beta chain derives from a study of cytomegalovirus exposure and HLA in healthy donors. As to this clone: The antigen remains undetermined.

There are 16 residues in the CDR3. V lost 6 bases and J lost 2, with 18 bases in between. CDR1 is SGHKS, CDR2 YYEKEE, per germline (reference sequence). Overall study findings and caveats: Associated with HLA alleles at 0.05 false discovery rate in a later analysis were 17,000 or so TCR beta sequences. CMV antigen specificity was confirmed in vitro for a few CMV-associated chains.

The PCR was carried out with 60 Vbeta primers and 13 Jbeta primers. Assay: immunoSEQ multiplex PCR; the TCRdb copy retains only in-frame clones and omits some. The sample comprises about 190,000 clones, 87% of which are singletons, and 1.3% rests with the top ten. The rearrangement joins TRBV5-5 to TRBJ1-5; D may be TRBD1 (5 bases). The TCR comes from a man aged 25-45 years in good health and CMV-seronegative. The sequenced sample consisted of PBMCs. Written as DNA, the CDR3 is TGTGCCAGCACCGCAACCCAGGGAAAAGGCAATCAGCCCCAGCATTTT. It codes for CASTATQGKGNQPQHF.